This TCR beta chain emerged from a study of OX40 agonist ivuxolimab in advanced cancers. In the study overall: The treatment was a fully human IgG2 OX40 agonist, ivuxolimab.

Comments on this clone: Antigen: not known.

CDR3 length: 12 amino acids. The V gene's germline CDR1 is SNHLY and CDR2 FYNNEI. V shed 1 base and J shed 9 bases, with 7 bases lying between them. The table came from immunoSEQ multiplex PCR; TCRdb's copy has only in-frame clones and leaves some out. The sample has 35,000 to 40,000 clones, around 90% seen once. Sampling of blood occurred at baseline, cycle 4 day 1, and cycle 7 day 1. Study findings and constraints: The authors also found low normalized T-cell clonal expansion in some nonresponders. In the 0.1 to 3.0 mg/kg range, CD4+ and CD8+ blood T cells had expanded clonally by week 6.

Sequencing used CD4+ or CD8+ T cells sorted from blood, obtained in a trial of the OX40 agonist ivuxolimab. This clonotype was sampled from an adult with an advanced solid tumor such as melanoma, head and neck, liver or kidney cancer. The chain links TRBV2 to TRBJ2-1, with D possibly matching TRBD2 (6 bases). CDR3 sequence (DNA): TGTGCCAGCAGTGAAGGGGAGGTTGAGCAGTTCTTC. This sequence encodes CASSEGEVEQFF.